A selection of T cell receptor beta chains follows, all from one sample in a study of vaccination effects on CD4 cells after COVID-19. Here immunoSEQ multiplex PCR was the method, and the copy in TCRdb shows in-frame clones only, minus some. The repertoire consists of approximately 28,000 clones, with 60% to 80% occurring once and the leading ten covering roughly 14%. These TCRs' antigens remain unknown. Specimen: CD4+ T cells from PBMCs cultured with HCoV-229E spike peptides, collected after COVID-19 vaccination. The receptor source for this set is a human donor who received a COVID-19 vaccine. CDR3s include the opening cysteine and the closing phenylalanine or tryptophan. D genes are given only for firm matches. A clone size is listed for some rows: how often the clone was seen (once, few, many), or a class if it is expanded.

TRBV27,TRBJ1-1,once,-,TGTGCCAGCAGCCCAGGCGGGGTCACTAGGGGTGAAGCTTTCTTT,CASSPGGVTRGEAFF
TRBV2,TRBJ1-3,-,-,TGTGCCAGCAGTGAAGAGTTGGCAGGGACCTCTGGAAACACCATATATTTT,CASSEELAGTSGNTIYF
TRBV7-9,TRBJ2-7,-,TRBD2,TGTGCCAGCAGCTTTGTGAGCGGGAGGGTTGGCGAGCAGTACTTC,CASSFVSGRVGEQYF
TRBV24-1,TRBJ2-1,-,TRBD1,TGTGCCACCAGCCGGACAGGGGGCAATGAGCAGTTCTTC,CATSRTGGNEQFF
TRBV9,TRBJ2-1,-,TRBD2,TGTGCCAGCAGCATCGGGACTAGCTACAATGAGCAGTTCTTC,CASSIGTSYNEQFF
TRBV6-4,TRBJ1-5,once,-,TGTGCCAGCAGTGAAAATGAATTTCAGCCCCAGCATTTT,CASSENEFQPQHF
TRBV19,TRBJ2-2,-,-,TGTGCCATTTCTGATAGCGGATTAAACACCGGGGAGCTGTTTTTT,CAISDSGLNTGELFF
TRBV11-2,TRBJ1-2,-,-,TGTGCCAGCAGCCCGTTTTCTTTGGGGTACAGCTATGGCTACACCTTC,CASSPFSLGYSYGYTF
TRBV21-1,TRBJ1-6,-,-,TGTGCCGGAACGGGGGATCTGGTCATTCATTCACCCCTCCACTTT,CAGTGDLVIHSPLHF
TRBV5-1,TRBJ1-5,-,-,TGCGCCAGCAGCTTGGGGGGCGAGGGCAATCAGCCCCAGCATTTT,CASSLGGEGNQPQHF
TRBV24-1,TRBJ2-7,once,TRBD1,TGTGCCGTTTCGACAGGGGGCAACTCCTTGGGGCAGTACTTC,CAVSTGGNSLGQYF
TRBV10-1,TRBJ2-7,once,-,TGCGCCAGCAGTAGACAGACCTACGAGCAGTACTTC,CASSRQTYEQYF
TRBV7-9,TRBJ1-5,-,-,TGTGCCAGCAGCTTTGGAGGGGGGAGCAATCAGCCCCAGCATTTT,CASSFGGGSNQPQHF
TRBV24-1,TRBJ2-1,-,-,TGTGCCACCAGTGATTTGGGGGACCTAGACTCCTACAATGAGCAGTTCTTC,CATSDLGDLDSYNEQFF
TRBV3-1/TRBV3-2,TRBJ1-1,-,-,TGTGCCAGCAGCCAAGCTCAACTAACGAACACTGAAGCTTTCTTT,CASSQAQLTNTEAFF
TRBV5-4,TRBJ2-7,-,-,TGTGCCAGCAGCTCTGGCGGGCAGGGATCGTACGAGCAGTACTTC,CASSSGGQGSYEQYF
TRBV20-1,TRBJ1-3,-,-,TGCAGTGCTAGTAAGCAAATCTCTTCTGGAAACACCATATATTTT,CSASKQISSGNTIYF
TRBV5-1,TRBJ2-7,-,-,TGCGCCAGCAGCCTGGTTGGGGGCTTCTCCTACGAGCAGTACTTC,CASSLVGGFSYEQYF
TRBV7-8,TRBJ2-7,-,TRBD1,TGTGCCAGCAGCAGTGGGGGACAGGGAAGGGACTACGAGCAGTACTTC,CASSSGGQGRDYEQYF
TRBV4-1,TRBJ2-7,-,TRBD1,TGCGCCAGCAGCCAACCCAGGACAGGGCGGGAGCAGTACTTC,CASSQPRTGREQYF
TRBV12-5,TRBJ1-1,-,-,TGTGCTAGTGGTTCGGTCGTCGGCACTGAAGCTTTCTTT,CASGSVVGTEAFF
TRBV6-5,TRBJ1-2,medium-sized,TRBD1,TGTGCCAGCAGTAAACCGGGACAGGGGACCTATGGCTACACCTTC,CASSKPGQGTYGYTF
TRBV11-1,TRBJ1-3,-,-,TGTGCCAGCAGCTTGTCCAGTGGAAACACCATATATTTT,CASSLSSGNTIYF
TRBV19,TRBJ1-5,-,-,TGTGCCAGTAGTCCACCGGGAAGGAGCAATCAGCCCCAGCATTTT,CASSPPGRSNQPQHF